Given below is one T cell receptor beta chain in context. The authors' processing: Amplification of reference gene primers provided the estimated nucleated cell counts. The data were produced by immunoSEQ multiplex PCR, yet TCRdb's version contains in-frame clones alone and is incomplete. Clone size and the V and J calls come from that table; the DNA yielded D and trimming. The data hold just under 85,000 clones, with around 80% observed a single time. These data belong to a study of blood T cell repertoires in COVID-19. As for the study in general: Collection of acute and convalescent COVID-19 samples took place in the United States, Italy and Spain. T cells, B-cell-depleted T cells, or PBMCs supplied cDNA or gDNA.

This CDR3 region has 18 residues. V lost 2 bases to trimming and J lost 7 bases, with 26 bases between them. CDR1 is SEHNR, CDR2 FQNEAQ, per germline (reference sequence). The sequence was obtained from a woman older than 75 with acute or convalescent COVID-19. Material for sequencing was peripheral blood. The chain employs TRBV7-9 and TRBJ2-5; possibly TRBD1 for D (6 bases). The CDR3 DNA is TGTGCCAGCAGCTTACTTAAGGGCAGGGGATCCGGTTCAGGGACCCAGTACTTC. Its protein product is CASSLLKGRGSGSGTQYF.